What follows is one T cell receptor (beta chain) and its context. It lacks a known antigen. Base qualities were left out, and no much larger clone turns up one base away. The sample originates from a study of cytomegalovirus exposure and HLA in healthy donors (dated by TCRdb to 2016 to 2017). Some background on the complete study: According to a later analysis, the roughly 130 validation repertoires were produced on the same platform as the roughly 700 repertoires of the first cohort. The study combined high-throughput TCR immunosequencing, statistical association of individual TCRs with disease status, and machine learning to predict cytomegalovirus infection status. Along with the 666-subject first cohort, a separate validation cohort of 120 different subjects was used. The study was designed to test whether signatures of past pathogen exposure could be identified by cataloging public T cell receptors. Study-wide conclusions, independent of this receptor: The classifier was reported to diagnose cytomegalovirus status with high specificity and sensitivity in both the original cohort and the validation cohort. A total of 150 or so TCR beta chains were listed by the study as associated with cytomegalovirus. According to the authors, the approach could potentially be generalized to other disease states and immunological phenotypes. A later analysis lacked HLA typing for the validation cohort, so it scored co-occurrence in that cohort across all 110 or so repertoires. Most TCR sequences were seen in very few donors, while some public TCRs were found in many individuals. A few of the identified cytomegalovirus-associated TCR beta chains were confirmed in vitro to be specific for cytomegalovirus antigens. In a later analysis, TCRs clustered in the first cohort were found to also tend to co-occur in the 130 or so validation repertoires, with 94% of cluster scores above 0.

Unmatched junction bases come to 7, with V trimmed by 6 bases and J by 5 bases. Counted from cysteine to phenylalanine, this CDR3 has 14 amino acids. The DNA shown is the 42-base CDR3, in frame from base 1. For CDR1 and CDR2, the germline V gene (reference sequence) lists MNHEY and SMNVEV. The donors were included in the validation cohort of 100 to 150 subjects, a group kept apart from the 666-subject first cohort. Libraries were built with the immunoSEQ multiplex PCR assay. The original pipeline was this. To diagnose cytomegalovirus status from the catalog of TCR beta chain sequences, a statistical classification framework was built. TCRdb took this table from immuneACCESS and kept in-frame rearrangements with V and J called. Such tables lack part of the clones; where checked against another copy, unresolved V genes explain under half of the gap, and the rest is unexplained. The D gene and trimming were derived from the DNA, and the V and J assignments and clone size from that table. Across this sample there are 200,000 to 250,000 clones, with around 90% seen only once. About 2% of the sample comes from the top ten.

This TCR was sampled from a young woman in good health and CMV-seropositive. Rearrangement joined TRBV27 to TRBJ2-1, and 7 bases in between align with TRBD2. Material: PBMCs. The CDR3 amino acid sequence is: CASSPKGGNNEQFF. The base sequence is TGTGCCAGCAGCCCTAAGGGAGGGAACAATGAGCAGTTCTTC.